This TCR beta chain derives from a study of blood T cells in healthy people across ages. Study-level results: With donor CMV status unknown, expanded clonotype changes were possibly confounded. A strong correlation was seen between TCR beta diversity and naive T cell percentage. More naive CD4+ cells and higher diversity were found in long-lived than in aged donors.

This clonotype occurred a few times. Its antigen remains unidentified. The sample providers were healthy Caucasian people from Russia, aged about 6 to 90. Alongside a J-beta primer mix, a sample-barcoded 5' primer served in a second PCR lasting roughly 7 to 11 cycles. TCRdb used MiXCR to reprocess the 5' RACE reads, holding one entry per CDR3 protein. The top ten clones hold roughly 24% of a sample with some 1.8 million distinct CDR3 sequences, 39% of them seen once. Germline V gene lookup returns CDR1 MNHEY and CDR2 SMNVEV (reference sequence). The CDR3 extends over 13 amino acids. V lost 6 bases, J lost 6 bases, and 12 bases lay in between.

Input material: blood. The TCR originated in a human donor in good health. The chain carries TRBV27 and TRBJ2-1, with unresolved D. The CDR3 DNA sequence: TGTGCCAGCAGCCGAACCCCCGTCAATGAGCAGTTCTTC. This gives the protein CASSRTPVNEQFF.